This entry is about one TCR beta chain. Data came from immunoSEQ multiplex PCR; TCRdb stores just in-frame clones and leaves some out. Altogether around 34,000 clones are present, roughly 95% being singletons, with the ten largest covering roughly 6.5%. Germline V gene data show CDR1 as SGHRS and CDR2 as YFSETQ. The J segment lost 2 bases and the V segment lost 3 bases, leaving 7 bases of the junction unmatched. The CDR3 is 16 residues long. This record belongs to a study of preoperative IRX-2 immunotherapy in early breast cancer. Treatment described: preoperative locoregional IRX-2 cytokine immunotherapy. Samples came from a phase Ib trial of preoperative locoregional IRX-2 cytokine immunotherapy.

V gene TRBV5-1 combines with J gene TRBJ2-5; 10 bases are shared with TRBD2. The TCR was taken from a human donor with breast cancer. The sample was collected from a patient treated with IRX-2 immunotherapy. The CDR3 protein is CASSSSTSGLQETQYF. The DNA of the CDR3 is TGCGCCAGCAGCTCCTCGACTAGCGGGCTACAAGAGACCCAGTACTTC.